Listed here are 8 T cell receptor beta chains from one sample, sequenced in a study of blood T cells in healthy people across ages. It was with a sample-barcoded 5' primer and a J-beta primer mix that a second PCR of roughly 7 to 11 cycles was run. TCRdb called the 5' RACE reads again in MiXCR, with one record for every CDR3 protein. The sample includes about 1,600,000 distinct CDR3 sequences, about 40% of them seen just once. The sequenced material came from blood. The receptors shown here come from a woman under 30 in good health.

The J gene is TRBJ2-1, the V gene TRBV12-3 or TRBV12-4; 7 bases line up with TRBD2. The J call is uncertain, as TRBJ2-7 better fits the DNA end. There are 15 residues in the CDR3. CDR3 DNA: TGTGCCAGCAGAGGTGCTAGCGGTCTATACAATGAGCAGTACTTC. Translated: CASRGASGLYNEQYF.

V gene TRBV20-1 combines with J gene TRBJ2-7; 8 nucleotides match TRBD1. Looked up from germline, CDR1 is DFQATT and CDR2 is SNEGSKA (reference sequence). This CDR3 is 14 amino acids long. V gave up 3 bases and J gave up 0 bases; unmatched junction bases: 4. DNA of the CDR3: TGCAGTGCTAGCGGGACAGGCGCCTCCTACGAGCAGTACTTC. Its translation is CSASGTGASYEQYF.

This clonotype was counted only a few times. The V gene is TRBV28, the J gene TRBJ2-7, with 8 bases fitting TRBD1. Trimming cost V 4 bases and J 2 bases; bases outside gene matches: 7. Germline CDR1 and CDR2: MDHEN and SYDVKM. The CDR3 spans 15 residues. In DNA form, the CDR3 reads TGTGCCAGCAGTTCCGACAGGGGTGGGACCTACGAGCAGTACTTC. Translating gives CASSSDRGGTYEQYF.

There are a few counts of this clonotype. CDR3 nucleotides: TGCGCCAGCAGCTTGGGGGGACAGGGACAATCACCCCTCCACTTT. Protein product: CASSLGGQGQSPLHF. The V gene is TRBV5-1, the J gene TRBJ1-6, with 9 bases aligning to TRBD1. Germline CDR1 reads SGHRS; CDR2 reads YFSETQ. Losses at the gene ends were 0 bases for V and 10 bases for J; bases not matched to a gene: 5. The CDR3 has 15 residues.

This clonotype turned up a few times. This chain's CDR3 is CASSLREFTEQYF. CDR3 coding DNA: TGCGCCAGCAGCTTAAGGGAATTTACCGAGCAGTACTTC. The gene calls are TRBV5-1 and TRBJ2-7; no definite D call. Between the trimmed V and J ends, which lost 2 bases and 6 bases, there was a span of 12 bases. Germline V CDR1 and CDR2: SGHRS, YFSETQ. The CDR3 spans 13 residues.

The CDR3 DNA is TGTGCCATCGGGGGCCTAGGGGCGACCACAGATACGCAGTATTTT. Translated: CAIGGLGATTDTQYF. V gene TRBV10-3 combines with J gene TRBJ2-3, with D perhaps matching TRBD1 (6 bases). V was shortened by 8 bases and J by 2 bases, with 17 bases between the two germline ends. CDR3 size: 15 residues. The V gene's germline CDR1 is ENHRY and CDR2 SYGVKD.

This clonotype was recorded many times. The chain is built from TRBV6-2 or TRBV6-3 and TRBJ2-3; possibly TRBD1 for D (5 bases). In germline, CDR1 is MNHEY, CDR2 SVGEGT. The CDR3 spans 14 residues. V was pared by 5 bases and J by 4 bases, with 13 bases between. CDR3 protein: CASSPRQPPDTQYF. The CDR3 bases are TGTGCCAGCAGTCCGCGACAGCCACCAGATACGCAGTATTTT.

The CDR3 DNA reads as TGTGCCAGCAGCGTAGCGGGGGCCTCATGGGATGAGCAGTACTTC. Protein product: CASSVAGASWDEQYF. The J gene is TRBJ2-5, the V gene TRBV9; perhaps D is TRBD1 or TRBD2 (6 bases each). This CDR3 comprises 15 residues. Germline CDR1 reads SGDLS; CDR2 reads YYNGEE. V dropped 0 bases and J dropped 11 bases, with 20 bases sitting between them.